This TCR beta chain was identified during a study of cytomegalovirus exposure and HLA in healthy donors. Study-level points and caveats: Within a later analysis, the majority of CMV-associated TCR beta chains appeared HLA-restricted. Researchers reported in a later analysis that a missense DCLRE1C variant was tied to TCR beta V- and J-gene trimming.

Primers for the PCR totalled 60 Vbeta and 13 Jbeta. Methods used by the authors: In a later analysis, some 11 million of 75 million to 90 million unique beta chains occurred in at least two donors. The repertoire was sequenced with immunoSEQ multiplex PCR; TCRdb's copy has only in-frame clones and lacks some. V, J and clone size derive from that table, while D and trimming were established from the DNA sequence. The data contain 90,000 to 150,000 clones, 70% to 75% of them seen just once; the ten biggest clones take up around 3.9%. Points on this clone: Its specificity is unknown.

This CDR3 has 13 amino acids. The ends were cut back, 1 base at V and 1 base at J, with 4 bases in the middle. Germline loops: CDR1 SGHNT, CDR2 YENEEA. The TCR originated in a middle-aged woman in good health and CMV-seronegative. The V and J genes are TRBV11-3 and TRBJ1-1; D is undetermined. What was sequenced was PBMCs. CDR3 nucleotides: TGTGCCAGCAGCTTAGTAGCGAACACTGAAGCTTTCTTT. As protein: CASSLVANTEAFF.